The 25 T cell receptor beta chains in this list originate from one sample, sequenced in a study of T-cell memory formation after mild COVID-19. TCRdb called the 5' RACE reads again in MiXCR, with one record for every CDR3 protein. This sample has 300,000 to 400,000 distinct CDR3 sequences; 25% to 30% occur once, and the top ten carry roughly 12%. The sequenced material came from PBMCs or a T cell subset sorted from them (not recorded which). These TCRs come from an adult woman who had mild COVID-19 (a few samples of this study predate the infection). Cell type and time point are not known.

This clonotype was recorded many times. V and J are TRBV5-1 and TRBJ1-1; 10 bases map to TRBD1. There are 13 residues in the CDR3. Looked up from germline, CDR1 is SGHRS and CDR2 is YFSETQ. The V segment lost 3 bases and the J segment 4 bases; nucleotides outside the gene matches: 0. CDR3 loop: CASSWTGGTEAFF. CDR3 bases: TGCGCCAGCAGCTGGACAGGGGGCACTGAAGCTTTCTTT.

The rearrangement uses TRBV19 and TRBJ2-3, with a tentative D call TRBD1 (6 bases). With 4 bases removed from V and 3 bases from J, the gap between germline ends came to 11 bases. Per the germline V gene, CDR1 is LNHDA and CDR2 is SQIVND (reference sequence). This CDR3 has 14 amino acids. In DNA, the CDR3 is TGTGCCAGTAGTAACAGGGAAGGGACAGATACGCAGTATTTT. Amino acid sequence: CASSNREGTDTQYF.

This clonotype was seen a few times. The genes are TRBV29-1 and TRBJ2-2; D gene ambiguous. Deletions cut 5 bases from V and 7 bases from J, with 17 bases between. This CDR3 spans 14 amino acids. CDR1 SQVTM and CDR2 ANQGSEA come from the germline V gene. The CDR3 loop reads CSVLAHLQDGELFF. In DNA form, the CDR3 reads TGCAGCGTTTTAGCACACTTGCAAGACGGGGAGCTGTTTTTT.

The chain uses TRBV7-3 and TRBJ2-3, with 8 bases aligning to TRBD2. Germline V gives CDR1 SGHTA, CDR2 FQGTGA. The length of the CDR3 is 16 residues. V lost 2 bases to trimming and J lost 2 bases; unmatched junction nucleotides: 6. The CDR3 bases are TGTGCCAGCAGCTTAGGTATAGCGGGAAACACAGATACGCAGTATTTT. Amino acid sequence: CASSLGIAGNTDTQYF. The full variable domain, with the rest looked up from reference TRBV7-3 and TRBJ2-3, is GAGVSQTPSNKVTEKGKYVELRCDPISGHTALYWYRQSLGQGPEFLIYFQGTGAADDSGLPNDRFFAVRPEGSVSTLKIQRTERGDSAVYLCASSLGIAGNTDTQYFGPGTRLTVL.

This clonotype was observed a handful of times. The chain has TRBV27 and TRBJ2-1, with a tentative D call TRBD2 (5 bases). The V end was cut by 5 bases, the J end by 0 bases, with 14 bases between. Germline V lookup: CDR1 MNHEY, CDR2 SMNVEV (reference sequence). The CDR3 sequence is 16 residues long. The CDR3: CASSRQVGSSYNEQFF. CDR3 sequence (DNA): TGTGCCAGCAGTCGTCAGGTAGGGAGCTCCTACAATGAGCAGTTCTTC.

There are a few counts of this clonotype. This chain uses TRBV4-1 with TRBJ2-3; 10 bases are shared with TRBD2. Losses at the gene ends were 4 bases for V and 2 bases for J; bases not matched to a gene: 6. CDR3 length equals 16 residues. Germline CDR1 MGHRA, CDR2 YSYEKL. The CDR3 DNA reads TGCGCCAGCAGCCCTTTGCTAGCGGGGGTCACAGATACGCAGTATTTT. Translated: CASSPLLAGVTDTQYF.

The chain links TRBV11-1 to TRBJ1-2; D gene uncertain. This CDR3 has 13 residues. CDR1 and CDR2 from the germline V gene are SGHAT and FQDESV (reference sequence). Trimming shortened V by 5 bases and J by 7 bases, and 14 bases separated the two germline ends. The CDR3 region is CASSPTPSAGYTF. In DNA form, the CDR3 reads TGTGCCAGCAGCCCGACTCCATCCGCTGGCTACACCTTC.

This clonotype came up a few times. This CDR3 is CASSTYSGGMNEQFF. In DNA form, the CDR3 reads TGTGCCAGCAGCACTTACTCGGGAGGAATGAATGAGCAGTTCTTC. The chain combines TRBV7-9 with TRBJ2-1, with 7 bases lining up with TRBD2. The CDR3 extends over 15 amino acids. CDR1 and CDR2 from the germline V gene are SEHNR and FQNEAQ (reference sequence). V dropped 5 bases and J dropped 7; count of bases not matched to a gene: 11.

V is TRBV5-6 and J is TRBJ1-1; TRBD1 matches at 10 bases. This CDR3 comprises 17 residues. V was pared by 0 bases and J by 3 bases, with 8 bases of the junction left unmatched. Germline V gives CDR1 SGHDT, CDR2 YYEEEE. CDR3 loop: CASSLGQGAFRDTEAFF. The CDR3 DNA is TGTGCCAGCAGCTTGGGACAGGGGGCTTTCCGGGACACTGAAGCTTTCTTT.

This rearrangement joins TRBV7-9 to TRBJ1-1; D perhaps matches TRBD1 (6 bases). Germline CDR1 SEHNR, CDR2 FQNEAQ (reference sequence). This CDR3 contains 13 residues. V shed 4 bases and J shed 4 bases, with 10 bases lying between them. The CDR3 DNA is TGTGCCAGCAGCTCCCGGACAGCCACTGAAGCTTTCTTT. It codes for CASSSRTATEAFF.

This clonotype was recorded a few times. This chain uses TRBV7-2 with TRBJ2-6, with D perhaps matching TRBD1 (6 bases). The germline V and J ends were trimmed by 5 bases and 0 bases, with 8 bases remaining between them. The CDR3 length is 15 residues. CDR1 and CDR2 from the germline V gene are SGHTA and FQGNSA. DNA of the CDR3: TGTGCCAGCAGCCGACAGGTCTCTGGGGCCAACGTCCTGACTTTC. Translation gives CASSRQVSGANVLTF.

The chain has TRBV30 and TRBJ2-3; D unclear. CDR3 length: 13 residues. Germline CDR1 and CDR2: GTSNPN and SVGIG (reference sequence). Trimming pared 3 bases from V and 1 base from J, leaving 8 bases between. The CDR3 is CAWSPQRTDTQYF. CDR3 in DNA: TGTGCCTGGAGCCCACAACGCACAGATACGCAGTATTTT.

This clonotype was seen only a few times. This chain uses TRBV7-2 with TRBJ1-2; a possible D gene is TRBD1 (6 bases). The length of the CDR3 is 15 residues. The V and J ends lost 0 bases and 0 bases respectively, with 8 bases between them. Germline CDR1 and CDR2: SGHTA and FQGNSA. The CDR3 region has the DNA TGTGCCAGCAGCTTAGCAGGGGGGCCTAACTATGGCTACACCTTC. Residues: CASSLAGGPNYGYTF.

The chain links TRBV5-1 to TRBJ2-2, with a weak D call TRBD2 (5 bases). In germline, CDR1 is SGHRS, CDR2 YFSETQ. Deletions cut 0 bases from V and 0 bases from J, with 9 bases between. The CDR3 loop spans 16 amino acids. CDR3 coding DNA: TGCGCCAGCAGCTTGGATCCGGGATCGAACACCGGGGAGCTGTTTTTT. Translation gives CASSLDPGSNTGELFF.

The rearrangement joins TRBV5-1 to TRBJ1-1; a possible D gene is TRBD1 (6 bases). This CDR3 contains 16 residues. The V end was cut by 0 bases, the J end by 1 base, with 13 bases between. Germline assignment: CDR1 SGHRS and CDR2 YFSETQ. For the CDR3, the DNA is TGCGCCAGCAGCTTGGAGCCAGGGGATGGGAACACTGAAGCTTTCTTT. Translating it yields CASSLEPGDGNTEAFF. Complete variable domain (other parts from reference TRBV5-1 and TRBJ1-1): KAGVTQTPRYLIKTRGQQVTLSCSPISGHRSVSWYQQTPGQGLQFLFEYFSETQRNKGNFPGRFSGRQFSNSRSEMNVSTLELGDSALYLCASSLEPGDGNTEAFFGQGTRLTVV.

CDR3 sequence (DNA): TGTGCCAGCAGTTTAGCGGAAAGGGGCTATGGCTACACCTTC. Translated, it gives CASSLAERGYGYTF. This chain joins TRBV12-3 or TRBV12-4 and TRBJ1-2; perhaps TRBD1 as D (5 bases). There are 14 residues in the CDR3. V lost 0 bases and J lost 4, with 9 bases in between.

This clonotype showed up just a few times. The V and J genes are TRBV7-2 and TRBJ2-4, with D perhaps given as TRBD1 or TRBD2 (5 bases each). With 6 bases removed from V and 8 bases from J, the gap between germline ends came to 11 bases. Germline loops: CDR1 SGHTA, CDR2 FQGNSA. CDR3 length: 12 residues. The CDR3 DNA follows: TGTGCCAGCAGTGGGACCTCCCACATTCAGTACTTC. Protein: CASSGTSHIQYF.

This clonotype was recorded many times. V usage is TRBV5-1 and J usage is TRBJ1-6, with no clear D. CDR1 and CDR2 (germline): SGHRS, YFSETQ. Trimming took 5 bases from V and 7 from J, leaving 13 bases between them. The length of the CDR3 is 14 residues. CDR3 amino acids: CASSPGRTNSPLHF. CDR3 DNA: TGCGCCAGCAGTCCTGGACGGACGAATTCACCCCTCCACTTT.

This sequence joins TRBV9 and TRBJ2-2, with D hard to call. Trimming left V 3 bases short and J 5 bases short, with 11 bases between. This CDR3 contains 14 residues. Germline V CDR1 and CDR2: SGDLS, YYNGEE. CDR3 sequence reads: CASSAALRTGELFF. DNA of the CDR3: TGTGCCAGCAGCGCTGCCCTTCGGACCGGGGAGCTGTTTTTT. Filled out from reference TRBV9 and TRBJ2-2, the complete variable domain reads DSGVTQTPKHLITATGQRVTLRCSPRSGDLSVYWYQQSLDQGLQFLIQYYNGEERAKGNILERFSAQQFPDLHSELNLSSLELGDSALYFCASSAALRTGELFFGEGSRLTVL.

The chain joins TRBV7-6 to TRBJ2-5; D remains ambiguous. This CDR3 has 18 residues. Germline V gene sequence: CDR1 SGHVS, CDR2 FNYEAQ. V lost 1 base, J lost 0 bases, and 18 bases lay in between. The CDR3: CASSLGLPLYEYQETQYF. The CDR3 bases are TGTGCCAGCAGCTTAGGCTTACCTCTCTATGAGTACCAAGAGACCCAGTACTTC.

The V call is TRBV5-6, the J call TRBJ1-2; D remains unclear. The CDR3 loop spans 16 amino acids. Looked up from germline, CDR1 is SGHDT and CDR2 is YYEEEE. V dropped 4 bases and J dropped 2 bases, with 18 bases sitting between them. The CDR3 DNA sequence: TGTGCCAGCAGCACCCCGGGATTCGGTTGGAACTATGGCTACACCTTC. Translated: CASSTPGFGWNYGYTF.

The V gene is TRBV7-9, the J gene TRBJ2-1; the D is unclear. The V end lost 5 bases, the J end lost 4 bases, and 9 bases lay between the germline ends. Per germline, CDR1 SEHNR and CDR2 FQNEAQ (reference sequence). CDR3 length equals 13 residues. The CDR3 DNA sequence: TGTGCCAGCAGCCCCAACGGGTACAATGAGCAGTTCTTC. This gives the protein CASSPNGYNEQFF. The variable domain in full, completed from reference TRBV7-9 and TRBJ2-1, reads DTGVSQNPRHKITKRGQNVTFRCDPISEHNRLYWYRQTLGQGPEFLTYFQNEAQLEKSRLLSDRFSAERPKGSFSTLEIQRTEQGDSAMYLCASSPNGYNEQFFGPGTRLTVL.

The V and J genes are TRBV18 and TRBJ2-3; D is perhaps TRBD1 (6 bases). V dropped 0 bases and J dropped 6 bases, with 13 bases sitting between them. This CDR3 region has 15 residues. Germline CDR1 KGHSH, CDR2 LQKENI. The CDR3 region is CASSPPMGQGDTQYF. The DNA of the CDR3 is TGTGCCAGCTCACCACCGATGGGCCAGGGGGATACGCAGTATTTT.

This clonotype was seen a few times. The V gene is TRBV5-6, the J gene TRBJ2-7; D tentatively reads TRBD1 or TRBD2 (5 bases each). The CDR3 is made up of 12 amino acids. Trimming stripped 4 bases from V and 3 bases from J, with 8 bases between. Germline CDR1 SGHDT, CDR2 YYEEEE. CDR3: CASSVRGYEQYF. CDR3 DNA sequence: TGTGCCAGCAGCGTGAGGGGCTACGAGCAGTACTTC.

In its sample, this clonotype was seen a few times. The chain joins TRBV4-1 to TRBJ2-7; 9 bases are a match to TRBD2. With 4 bases clipped from V and 2 bases from J, the junction kept 3 bases outside the gene matches. This CDR3 is built from 14 residues. CDR1 MGHRA and CDR2 YSYEKL come from the germline V gene. This CDR3 reads CASSLGGRAYEQYF. As DNA, the CDR3 is TGCGCCAGCAGCCTGGGCGGGAGGGCCTACGAGCAGTACTTC.